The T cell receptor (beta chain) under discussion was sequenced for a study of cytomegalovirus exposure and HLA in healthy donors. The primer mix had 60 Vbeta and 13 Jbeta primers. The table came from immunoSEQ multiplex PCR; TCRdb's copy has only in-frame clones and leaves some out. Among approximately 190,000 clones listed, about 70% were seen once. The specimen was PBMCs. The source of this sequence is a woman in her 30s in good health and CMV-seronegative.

DNA of the CDR3: TGTGCCAGTAGTATGTCAGGGGGGACGGAGACCCAGTACTTC. As protein: CASSMSGGTETQYF. The V and J genes are TRBV19 and TRBJ2-5, with a tentative D call TRBD1 (7 bases). The V end was cut by 3 bases, the J end by 5 bases, with 13 bases between. Germline-derived CDR1 and CDR2 are LNHDA and SQIVND (reference sequence). The CDR3 has 14 residues.